This T cell receptor (beta chain) emerged from a study of STAT5B mutations in CD4+ large granular lymphocyte leukemia. Germline CDR1 is MNHEY and CDR2 is SVGAGI. V gave up 4 bases and J gave up 2 bases, with 9 bases separating them. This CDR3 is built from 14 residues. The assay was immunoSEQ multiplex PCR, and TCRdb's table has in-frame clones only and misses some. The table has roughly 30,000 clones, around 81% seen once. The source material was CD4+ T cells from blood buffy coats. The TCR sequence derives from a human donor in good health. The chain couples TRBV6-5 to TRBJ1-3; D is uncertain. The CDR3 coding sequence is TGTGCCAGCAGTTCCATACTGGCTGGAAACACCATATATTTT. Its translation: CASSSILAGNTIYF.